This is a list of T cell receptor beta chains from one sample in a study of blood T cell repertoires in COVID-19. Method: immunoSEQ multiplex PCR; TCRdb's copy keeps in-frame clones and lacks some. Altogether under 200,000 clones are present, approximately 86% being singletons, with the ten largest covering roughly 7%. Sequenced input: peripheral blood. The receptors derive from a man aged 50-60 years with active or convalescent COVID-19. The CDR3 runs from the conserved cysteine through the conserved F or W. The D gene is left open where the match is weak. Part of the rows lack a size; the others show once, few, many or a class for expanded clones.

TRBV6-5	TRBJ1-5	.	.	CASSLRGPFNQPQHF	TGTGCCAGCAGTCTCAGGGGTCCTTTCAATCAGCCCCAGCATTTT
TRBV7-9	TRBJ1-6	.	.	CASSLEQYNSPLHF	TGTGCCAGCAGCTTAGAACAGTATAATTCACCCCTCCACTTT
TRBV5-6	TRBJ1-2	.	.	CASSSIDRLRGYTF	TGTGCCAGCAGCTCCATCGACAGGCTGAGAGGCTACACCTTC
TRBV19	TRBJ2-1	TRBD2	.	CASSIVREAPYNEQFF	TGTGCCAGTAGTATAGTCCGGGAGGCCCCCTACAATGAGCAGTTCTTC
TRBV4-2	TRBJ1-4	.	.	CASSQDRETNEKLFF	TGTGCCAGCAGCCAAGATCGCGAAACTAATGAAAAACTGTTTTTT
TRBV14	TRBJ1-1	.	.	CASSARATGNTVEAFF	TGTGCCAGCAGCGCCCGGGCGACGGGGAACACGGTTGAAGCTTTCTTT
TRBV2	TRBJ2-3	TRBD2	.	CASSRWTSGRSTDTQYF	TGTGCCAGCAGCCGATGGACTAGCGGGAGGAGCACAGATACGCAGTATTTT
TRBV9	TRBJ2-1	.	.	CASSVAGDNREQFF	TGTGCCAGCAGCGTAGCAGGGGACAACAGGGAGCAGTTCTTC
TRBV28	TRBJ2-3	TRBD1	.	CASSGRQGATDTQYF	TGTGCCAGCAGCGGCCGACAGGGCGCAACAGATACGCAGTATTTT
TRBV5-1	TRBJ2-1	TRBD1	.	CASSAGGFNEQFF	TGCGCCAGCAGTGCAGGGGGTTTTAATGAGCAGTTCTTC
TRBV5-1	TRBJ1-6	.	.	CASSYDSTNSPLHF	TGCGCCAGCAGTTACGACAGTACTAATTCACCCCTCCACTTT
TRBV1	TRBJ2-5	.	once	CTSSPKREGQETQYF	TGCACCAGCAGCCCCAAGCGGGAGGGCCAAGAGACCCAGTACTTC
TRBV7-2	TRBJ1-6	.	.	CASSRGGSYNSPLHF	TGTGCCAGCAGCAGGGGGGGCTCCTATAATTCACCCCTCCACTTT
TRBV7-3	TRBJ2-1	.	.	CASSTRVPPSRFF	TGTGCCAGCAGCACCCGGGTCCCTCCGTCTCGGTTCTTC
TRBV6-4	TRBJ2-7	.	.	CASTTPRTANILTYEQYF	TGTGCCAGCACTACACCCAGGACAGCCAATATTTTAACCTACGAGCAGTACTTC
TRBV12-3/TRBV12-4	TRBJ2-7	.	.	CASSLRAYEQYF	TGTGCCAGCAGTTTAAGAGCCTACGAGCAGTACTTC
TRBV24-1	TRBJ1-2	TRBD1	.	CATSAGTGLDYGYTF	TGTGCCACCAGTGCCGGGACAGGGCTAGACTATGGCTACACCTTC
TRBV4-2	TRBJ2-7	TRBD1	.	CASSKDRADEQYF	TGTGCCAGCAGCAAGGACAGGGCCGACGAGCAGTACTTC
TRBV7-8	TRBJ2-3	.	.	CASSQSGKDREYF	TGTGCCAGCAGCCAGAGCGGGAAGGACAGGGAGTATTTT
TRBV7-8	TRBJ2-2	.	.	CASSPYRVPTTGELFF	TGTGCCAGCAGCCCCTACCGGGTTCCAACCACCGGGGAGCTGTTTTTT
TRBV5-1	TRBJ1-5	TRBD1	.	CASSPTGFNQPQHF	TGCGCCAGCAGCCCGACAGGGTTCAATCAGCCCCAGCATTTT
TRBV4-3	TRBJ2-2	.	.	CASSQALQGNTGELFF	TGCGCCAGCAGCCAGGCATTACAGGGGAACACCGGGGAGCTGTTTTTT
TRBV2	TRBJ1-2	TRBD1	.	CASSEGTGYGYTF	TGTGCCAGCAGTGAGGGGACAGGATATGGCTACACCTTC
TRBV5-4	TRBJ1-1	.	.	CASSWGPGNTEAFF	TGTGCCAGCAGCTGGGGGCCAGGGAACACTGAAGCTTTCTTT